Each of the 12 T cell receptor beta chains below was sequenced from the same sample in a study of radiotherapy plus CTLA-4 blockade in lung cancer. Data came from immunoSEQ multiplex PCR; TCRdb stores just in-frame clones and leaves some out. The sample records 34,000 or so clones, around 70% being singletons. The specimen comprised peripheral blood, sampled from a patient treated with radiotherapy plus ipilimumab. These receptors originate from a human donor with non-small cell lung cancer that progressed on radiotherapy plus ipilimumab.

The chain recombines TRBV19 with TRBJ2-7; no clear D. The germline CDR1 and CDR2 sequences are LNHDA and SQIVND (reference sequence). V lost 1 base and J 4 bases, leaving 11 bases between the germline ends. The CDR3 extends over 14 amino acids. CDR3 in amino acids: CASSIVPDGYEQYF. Here the CDR3 DNA reads TGTGCCAGTAGTATAGTTCCAGACGGGTACGAGCAGTACTTC.

This chain joins TRBV30 and TRBJ1-1; no firm D call. The length of the CDR3 is 12 residues. V was clipped by 2 bases and J by 7 bases, with 11 bases between them. Looked up from germline, CDR1 is GTSNPN and CDR2 is SVGIG (reference sequence). Here the CDR3 DNA reads TGTGCCTGGAGTACCCCGGCCGGTGAAGCTTTCTTT. It yields the protein CAWSTPAGEAFF. Looking up the rest from reference TRBV30 and TRBJ1-1 gives the full variable domain: SQTIHQWPATLVQPVGSPLSLECTVEGTSNPNLYWYRQAAGRGLQLLFYSVGIGQISSEVPQNLSASRPQDRQFILSSKKLLLSDSGFYLCAWSTPAGEAFFGQGTRLTVV.

V and J are TRBV11-3 and TRBJ2-2; D unresolved. The CDR3 sequence is 12 residues long. Between the trimmed V and J ends, which lost 6 bases and 2 bases, there was a span of 4 bases. The germline gives CDR1 SGHNT, CDR2 YENEEA. The CDR3: CASSANTGELFF. The CDR3 coding sequence is TGTGCCAGCAGTGCAAACACCGGGGAGCTGTTTTTT.

The rearrangement links TRBV15 to TRBJ1-2, with a possible D match to TRBD1 (5 bases). The germline V gene has CDR1 LNHNV and CDR2 YYDKDF (reference sequence). This CDR3 comprises 13 residues. The germline V and J ends were trimmed by 8 bases and 6 bases, with 16 bases remaining between them. CDR3 DNA sequence: TGTGCCACCGCCTCGGGGCCCTGGAATGGCTACACCTTC. Its translation is CATASGPWNGYTF.

By proportion, this clone is medium-sized. The genes are TRBV7-9 and TRBJ2-7; D not certain. CDR3 size: 12 residues. V shed 5 bases and J shed 5 bases, with 10 bases lying between them. In germline, CDR1 is SEHNR, CDR2 FQNEAQ (reference sequence). CDR3 in amino acids: CASSPESDEQYF. The CDR3 coding sequence is TGTGCCAGCAGCCCAGAGTCGGACGAGCAGTACTTC.

This chain's CDR3 is CASSWGINEQFF. The CDR3, as DNA: TGTGCCAGCAGCTGGGGGATCAATGAGCAGTTCTTC. The V call is TRBV5-8, the J call TRBJ2-1; D possibly matches TRBD1 or TRBD2 (5 bases each). This CDR3 is built from 12 residues. Trimming removed 3 bases at V and 6 bases at J, with 7 bases between. Germline CDR1 is SGHTS and CDR2 is YDEGEE.

The chain has TRBV27 and TRBJ1-6; a weak D match, TRBD1 (5 bases). Trimming shortened V by 6 bases and J by 6 bases, and 21 bases separated the two germline ends. In germline, CDR1 is MNHEY, CDR2 SMNVEV (reference sequence). The CDR3 consists of 17 residues. CDR3 DNA: TGTGCCAGCAGGGCTGAGATTTCCGGGACTGTTAATTCACCCCTCCACTTT. Residues: CASRAEISGTVNSPLHF.

The chain links TRBV27 to TRBJ1-5; tentative D call: TRBD1 (6 bases). V lost 5 bases and J 5 bases, leaving 19 bases between the germline ends. Germline loops: CDR1 MNHEY, CDR2 SMNVEV (reference sequence). This CDR3 has 16 amino acids. The CDR3 loop reads CASSPTQGDHHQPQHF. The CDR3 DNA reads as TGTGCCAGCAGTCCAACACAGGGAGATCATCATCAGCCCCAGCATTTT.

The chain recombines TRBV29-1 with TRBJ1-1; 8 nucleotides align to TRBD1. Germline CDR1 SQVTM, CDR2 ANQGSEA. The junction had 8 bases not matched to a gene; V was cut back by 7 bases and J by 4 bases. This CDR3 comprises 13 residues. CDR3 sequence reads: CSAQRQGSTEAFF. CDR3 coding DNA: TGCAGCGCTCAACGACAGGGGTCCACTGAAGCTTTCTTT.

The rearrangement links TRBV4-1 to TRBJ1-6; no firm D call. CDR3 length equals 16 residues. Germline CDR1 MGHRA, CDR2 YSYEKL. V shed 4 bases and J shed 5 bases, with 15 bases lying between them. The CDR3 region has the DNA TGCGCCAGCAGCCCAACCCGGGGATTAAATAATTCACCCCTCCACTTT. This encodes CASSPTRGLNNSPLHF.

V gene TRBV5-1 combines with J gene TRBJ2-5; D could derive from TRBD1 or TRBD2 (5 bases each). V dropped 0 bases and J dropped 5 bases, with 20 bases sitting between them. The CDR3 has 17 residues. Germline V gene data show CDR1 as SGHRS and CDR2 as YFSETQ. The CDR3 nucleotides read TGCGCCAGCAGCTTGGAGGGGCAGGAGGAGTTCGGTGAGACCCAGTACTTC. It is translated as CASSLEGQEEFGETQYF.

This chain connects TRBV19 to TRBJ2-7; TRBD1 matches 10 bases. CDR1 LNHDA and CDR2 SQIVND come from the germline V gene (reference sequence). V gave up 3 bases and J gave up 2 bases; unmatched junction bases: 4. The CDR3 consists of 15 residues. This CDR3 is CASSISGTGAYEQYF. The DNA of the CDR3 is TGTGCCAGTAGTATCTCCGGGACAGGGGCCTACGAGCAGTACTTC.